One sample yielded the 13 T cell receptor beta chains listed below, sequenced in a study of shared clonotypes between healthy human individuals. Using immunoSEQ multiplex PCR, the repertoire was profiled, and TCRdb retains in-frame clones only, with some absent. The sample has some 980,000 clones, 70% to 85% seen once. Sequencing was done on a sample of memory CD4+ T cells sorted from blood. Subset given: CD45RA-negative fraction. All receptors come from a man aged 18 to 30 in good health.

This sequence joins TRBV2 and TRBJ2-1; D is unclear. Between the trimmed V and J ends, which lost 5 bases and 0 bases, there was a span of 17 bases. Germline CDR1 is SNHLY and CDR2 is FYNNEI. The CDR3 totals 17 residues. The DNA for the CDR3 is TGTGCCAGCAGTCGGGCGCGCTACAAGAGCTCCTACAATGAGCAGTTCTTC. Protein sequence: CASSRARYKSSYNEQFF.

V is TRBV30 and J is TRBJ1-6; a possible D gene is TRBD1 (5 bases). Trimming removed 3 bases from V and 7 bases from J, with 10 bases in between. This CDR3 contains 13 residues. Germline values: CDR1 GTSNPN, CDR2 SVGIG (reference sequence). The chain's CDR3 is CAWRQGNNSPLHF. CDR3 in DNA: TGTGCCTGGAGGCAGGGAAACAATTCACCCCTCCACTTT.

The rearrangement links TRBV2 to TRBJ2-2; TRBD1 might be the D (5 bases). The V and J ends lost 6 bases and 3 bases respectively, with 11 bases between them. CDR1 and CDR2 (germline): SNHLY, FYNNEI. This CDR3 is built from 14 residues. DNA of the CDR3: TGTGCCAGCAGGGGGCAGGGTGACACCGGGGAGCTGTTTTTT. Protein product: CASRGQGDTGELFF.

This clone was seen repeatedly, ten times or more. This chain uses TRBV30 with TRBJ2-3, with TRBD1 as a possible D gene (5 bases). Germline assignment: CDR1 GTSNPN and CDR2 SVGIG (reference sequence). The CDR3 loop spans 12 amino acids. The V gene lost 5 bases and the J gene lost 7 bases, with 13 bases spanning the gap. The CDR3 spells CAWEKGANTQYF. The CDR3 region has the DNA TGTGCCTGGGAAAAAGGGGCGAATACGCAGTATTTT.

The chain is built from TRBV7-2 and TRBJ2-7; the match to TRBD1 covers 12 bases. This CDR3 region has 13 residues. V trimming: 8 bases; J trimming: 4 bases; junction bases outside the gene matches: 3. The germline V gene has CDR1 SGHTA and CDR2 FQGNSA. CDR3 residues: CASEGQGAYEQYF. CDR3 sequence (DNA): TGTGCCAGCGAGGGACAGGGGGCTTACGAGCAGTACTTC.

The chain combines TRBV5-1 with TRBJ2-6, with 8 nucleotides matching TRBD2. With V trimmed by 0 bases and J by 0 bases, 8 bases remained unmatched. This CDR3 region has 19 residues. The V gene's germline CDR1 is SGHRS and CDR2 YFSETQ. CDR3 in DNA: TGCGCCAGCAGCTTGGTCCCTAGCGGGTCGTTCTCTGGGGCCAACGTCCTGACTTTC. Protein product: CASSLVPSGSFSGANVLTF.

The chain carries TRBV21-1 and TRBJ2-7; the table calls TRBD2, which could not be checked here. TRBV21-1 is an annotated pseudogene. The CDR3 runs 17 residues. DNA of the CDR3: TGTGCCAGCAGCCCCTCGACTAGCGGGATACTCCCATACGAGCAGTACTTC. Translation gives CASSPSTSGILPYEQYF.

This clone appeared once. V and J are TRBV27 and TRBJ2-1, with 7 positions matching TRBD1. This CDR3 has 14 residues. J gave up 5 bases and V 6 bases, and 7 bases lay outside the gene matches. The V gene's germline CDR1 is MNHEY and CDR2 SMNVEV (reference sequence). The CDR3, as DNA: TGTGCCAGCAGCGAGGGACAGCCTCACAATGAGCAGTTCTTC. Translation: CASSEGQPHNEQFF.

This clone was picked up a small number of times. The CDR3 nucleotides are TGCGCCAGCAGCTTACAGGATTCTCGGGACGAGCAGTACTTC. Protein product: CASSLQDSRDEQYF. The rearrangement links TRBV5-1 to TRBJ2-7; possibly TRBD1 for D (5 bases). Per germline, CDR1 SGHRS and CDR2 YFSETQ. Between the trimmed V and J ends, which lost 2 bases and 5 bases, there was a span of 14 bases. This CDR3 comprises 14 residues.

This clone has a single count. V usage is TRBV9 and J usage is TRBJ2-1; possible D gene TRBD2, 7 bases. The V gene lost 2 bases and the J gene lost 6 bases, with 21 bases spanning the gap. The CDR3 is 17 amino acids. The germline gives CDR1 SGDLS, CDR2 YYNGEE. The CDR3 coding sequence is TGTGCCAGCAGCGTCTCGGCGGGGGCGCTACAAAGCAATGAGCAGTTCTTC. Translated: CASSVSAGALQSNEQFF.

The chain uses TRBV7-9 and TRBJ2-7; a possible D gene is TRBD2 (6 bases). CDR3 length: 17 residues. Looked up from germline, CDR1 is SEHNR and CDR2 is FQNEAQ (reference sequence). V was pared by 5 bases and J by 5 bases, with 25 bases between. Here the CDR3 DNA reads TGTGCCAGCAGCATTAGCGGATCGGGGAAGTCCATCCACGAGCAGTACTTC. Translated: CASSISGSGKSIHEQYF. The full variable domain, in which reference TRBV7-9 and TRBJ2-7 provide the parts outside the CDR3, is DTGVSQNPRHKITKRGQNVTFRCDPISEHNRLYWYRQTLGQGPEFLTYFQNEAQLEKSRLLSDRFSAERPKGSFSTLEIQRTEQGDSAMYLCASSISGSGKSIHEQYFGPGTRLTVT.

The gene calls are TRBV11-3 and TRBJ2-2; D remains unclear. In germline, CDR1 is SGHNT, CDR2 YENEEA. The V gene lost 4 bases and the J gene lost 9 bases, with 6 bases spanning the gap. This CDR3 spans 11 amino acids. CDR3 amino acids: CASSSARELFF. The CDR3 DNA is TGTGCCAGCAGCTCCGCCCGGGAGCTGTTTTTT. The entire variable domain, with the rest obtained from reference TRBV11-3 and TRBJ2-2, is as follows: EAGVVQSPRYKIIEKKQPVAFWCNPISGHNTLYWYLQNLGQGPELLIRYENEEAVDDSQLPKDRFSAERLKGVDSTLKIQPAELGDSAVYLCASSSARELFFGEGSRLTVL.

The chain joins TRBV10-1 to TRBJ2-1; 13 nucleotides line up with TRBD2. The CDR3 contains 17 residues. V shed 0 bases, J shed 7 bases, and the junction held 6 bases outside the gene matches. Germline V CDR1 and CDR2: WNHNN, SYGVQD (reference sequence). CDR3 region: CASSESRTSGGSNEQFF. The DNA for the CDR3 is TGCGCCAGCAGTGAGTCAAGGACTAGCGGGGGTTCAAATGAGCAGTTCTTC.